The 4 T cell receptor beta chains given below trace back to one sample, sequenced in a study of beta chain features in type 1 diabetes. Regarding the study as a whole: Across all four CD4+ subsets, people with type 1 diabetes showed modestly shorter TCRB CDR3s.

Antigens for these TCRs are unknown. The sequenced template was cDNA made from the entire isolated RNA. Only in-frame clones appear in the TCRdb table, and some are missing; sequencing was by immunoSEQ multiplex PCR. The sample holds fewer than 400,000 clones, roughly 8.8% seen once. The specimen sequenced was central memory CD4+ T cells from blood. The receptors originated from a man under 40 with type 1 diabetes.

A word on this clone: A much larger clone lies a single base off, so this may be a read error. This chain links TRBV11-3 with TRBJ2-5, with TRBD1 identical over 7 bases. The V gene's germline CDR1 is SGHNT and CDR2 YENEEA. Trimming took 3 bases from V and 3 from J; bases not matched to a gene: 1. The CDR3 contains 13 residues. This CDR3 is CASSLGTEETQYF. Written as DNA, the CDR3 is TGTGCCAGCAGCTTGGGGACAGAAGAGACCCAGTACTTC.

The sample holds many counts of this clone. This chain links TRBV9 with TRBJ1-1; D is ambiguous. CDR3 size: 13 residues. The V end lost 0 bases, the J end lost 6 bases, and 9 bases lay between the germline ends. Germline V CDR1 and CDR2: SGDLS, YYNGEE. The CDR3 is CASSVVPEAEAFF. The CDR3 nucleotides are TGTGCCAGCAGCGTAGTTCCAGAAGCTGAAGCTTTCTTT.

The chain has TRBV10-2 and TRBJ2-2; D is uncertain. From germline, CDR1 is WSHSY and CDR2 SAAADI. Trimming left V 4 bases short and J 1 base short, with 10 bases between. The CDR3 has 15 residues. The CDR3 loop reads CASSGAQLNTGELFF. The CDR3 nucleotides are TGCGCCAGCAGTGGTGCACAGCTGAACACCGGGGAGCTGTTTTTT.

This clone was observed a few times. Other DNA sequences in this sample translate to the same CDR3. The chain links TRBV30 to TRBJ2-7, with TRBD1 as a possible D gene (5 bases). Germline V gene sequence: CDR1 GTSNPN, CDR2 SVGIG (reference sequence). There are 12 residues in the CDR3. V gave up 4 bases and J gave up 2 bases, with 9 bases separating them. The CDR3, as DNA: TGTGCCTGGAATAGGGGCGCCTACGAGCAGTACTTC. The encoded protein is CAWNRGAYEQYF.